The 12 T cell receptor beta chains reported below all come from one sample, sequenced in a study of cytomegalovirus exposure and HLA in healthy donors. Profiling relied on immunoSEQ multiplex PCR, and the TCRdb table lists in-frame clones only, not all of them. This table has about 280,000 clones, 85% to 90% appearing once. The sequenced sample consisted of PBMCs. These receptors were obtained from a woman under 30 in good health and CMV-seronegative.

V usage is TRBV7-6 and J usage is TRBJ2-3; the match to TRBD2 covers 10 bases. Germline assignment: CDR1 SGHVS and CDR2 FNYEAQ. With 5 bases clipped from V and 2 bases from J, the junction kept 4 bases outside the gene matches. The CDR3 has 15 amino acids. The CDR3 coding sequence is TGTGCCAGCAGCCAAAGCGGGAGGGCCACAGATACGCAGTATTTT. It encodes CASSQSGRATDTQYF.

This chain joins TRBV28 and TRBJ2-7, with 15 bases fitting TRBD2. The CDR3 runs to 17 residues. J lost 2 bases, V lost 5 bases, and 7 bases had no gene match. Germline V gene sequence: CDR1 MDHEN, CDR2 SYDVKM. The CDR3 bases are TGTGCCAGCAGTCACGGACTAGCGGGAGGGTATACCTACGAGCAGTACTTC. It yields the protein CASSHGLAGGYTYEQYF.

The chain is built from TRBV7-9 and TRBJ2-1; 9 bases are a match to TRBD2. V lost 1 base and J lost 6; bases outside the gene matches: 7. This CDR3 contains 16 residues. Germline V CDR1 and CDR2: SEHNR, FQNEAQ (reference sequence). CDR3 nucleotide sequence: TGTGCCAGCAGCTTAGTAGCGGGAGCTTTCGGCAATGAGCAGTTCTTC. Its protein product is CASSLVAGAFGNEQFF. Full variable domain (remainder filled in from reference TRBV7-9 and TRBJ2-1): DTGVSQNPRHKITKRGQNVTFRCDPISEHNRLYWYRQTLGQGPEFLTYFQNEAQLEKSRLLSDRFSAERPKGSFSTLEIQRTEQGDSAMYLCASSLVAGAFGNEQFFGPGTRLTVL.

This chain connects TRBV2 to TRBJ2-7; no clear D. This CDR3 region has 13 residues. V shed 5 bases and J shed 0 bases, with 8 bases lying between them. Germline V CDR1 and CDR2: SNHLY, FYNNEI. CDR3 in DNA: TGTGCCAGCAGTCCAACGAGCTCCTACGAGCAGTACTTC. Translation gives CASSPTSSYEQYF.

The count of this clone is one. The chain is built from TRBV5-1 and TRBJ2-3; D is perhaps TRBD2 (6 bases). V was pared by 0 bases and J by 6 bases, with 14 bases between. Germline V lookup: CDR1 SGHRS, CDR2 YFSETQ. This CDR3 region has 15 residues. CDR3 nucleotide sequence: TGCGCCAGCAGCTTGGTGGGACTTGGGGGGGATACGCAGTATTTT. This encodes CASSLVGLGGDTQYF.

The chain joins TRBV28 to TRBJ2-5, with D uncertain. In germline, CDR1 is MDHEN, CDR2 SYDVKM. The CDR3 is 13 residues long. V was pared by 5 bases and J by 4 bases, with 11 bases between. CDR3 sequence (DNA): TGTGCCAGCAGTACCCGTAGCCCAGAGACCCAGTACTTC. Protein sequence: CASSTRSPETQYF. Complete variable domain (other parts from reference TRBV28 and TRBJ2-5): DVKVTQSSRYLVKRTGEKVFLECVQDMDHENMFWYRQDPGLGLRLIYFSYDVKMKEKGDIPEGYSVSREKKERFSLILESASTNQTSMYLCASSTRSPETQYFGPGTRLLVL.

In its sample, this clone was seen once. The chain has TRBV10-3 and TRBJ1-4; D is unclear. This CDR3 has 11 amino acids. In germline, CDR1 is ENHRY, CDR2 SYGVKD. V shed 4 bases and J shed 8 bases, with 5 bases lying between them. Here the CDR3 DNA reads TGTGCCATCAGTGGAGGAGAAAAACTGTTTTTT. As protein: CAISGGEKLFF.

The chain uses TRBV25-1 and TRBJ2-6; a weak D match, TRBD1 (6 bases). The CDR3 length is 16 residues. From germline, CDR1 is MGHDK and CDR2 SYGVNS. Deletions cut 3 bases from V and 4 bases from J, with 13 bases between. In DNA form, the CDR3 reads TGTGCCAGCAGTGAGGGCACAGGGAGCGGGGCCAACGTCCTGACTTTC. Translating gives CASSEGTGSGANVLTF.

This clone appeared a few times. The chain joins TRBV28 to TRBJ1-2, with D perhaps TRBD1 (6 bases). The CDR3 sequence is 13 residues long. Trimming removed 6 bases from V and 4 bases from J, with 12 bases in between. Germline V lookup: CDR1 MDHEN, CDR2 SYDVKM. The CDR3 DNA is TGTGCCAGCAGCACCAGGGACACCTATGGCTACACCTTC. This encodes CASSTRDTYGYTF.

The chain employs TRBV19 and TRBJ2-2; D perhaps matches TRBD2 (5 bases). The CDR3 contains 16 residues. The V end was cut by 2 bases, the J end by 6 bases, with 16 bases between. Germline CDR1 LNHDA, CDR2 SQIVND (reference sequence). CDR3 protein: CASSIKTSGGPGELFF. DNA for the CDR3: TGTGCCAGTAGTATAAAGACAAGCGGCGGCCCCGGGGAGCTGTTTTTT.

The V call is TRBV9, the J call TRBJ2-5; 11 bases match TRBD2. The V and J ends lost 4 bases and 1 base, in that order; junction bases with no gene match: 3. This CDR3 is built from 15 residues. Germline CDR1 reads SGDLS; CDR2 reads YYNGEE. In nucleotides, the CDR3 is TGTGCCAGCAGCTTTAGCGGGAGGGTCCAAGAGACCCAGTACTTC. This codes for CASSFSGRVQETQYF.

This sequence joins TRBV2 and TRBJ2-1, with a possible D match to TRBD1 (6 bases). Germline loops: CDR1 SNHLY, CDR2 FYNNEI. V was trimmed by 1 base and J by 0 bases, leaving 7 bases between them. This CDR3 contains 15 residues. The CDR3: CASSEDRASYNEQFF. CDR3 coding DNA: TGTGCCAGCAGTGAAGACAGGGCCTCCTACAATGAGCAGTTCTTC.